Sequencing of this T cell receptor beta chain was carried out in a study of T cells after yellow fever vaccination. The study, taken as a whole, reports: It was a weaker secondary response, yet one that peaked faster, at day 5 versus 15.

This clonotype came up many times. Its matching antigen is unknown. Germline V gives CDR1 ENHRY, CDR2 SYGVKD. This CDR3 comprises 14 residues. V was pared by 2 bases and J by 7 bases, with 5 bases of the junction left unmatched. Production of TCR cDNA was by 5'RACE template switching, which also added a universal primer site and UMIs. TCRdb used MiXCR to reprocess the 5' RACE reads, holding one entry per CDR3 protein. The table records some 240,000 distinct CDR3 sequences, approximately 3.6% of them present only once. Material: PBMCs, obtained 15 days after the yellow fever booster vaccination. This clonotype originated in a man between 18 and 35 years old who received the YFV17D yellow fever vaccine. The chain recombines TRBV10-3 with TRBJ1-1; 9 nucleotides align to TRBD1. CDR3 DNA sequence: TGTGCCATCAGTGAGACGGGACAGGGCATTGAAGCTTTCTTT. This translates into CAISETGQGIEAFF.